This T cell receptor beta chain was sequenced during a study of blood T cell repertoires in COVID-19. In the study overall: There were acute and convalescent COVID-19 samples, and they came from the United States, Italy and Spain.

Generated by immunoSEQ multiplex PCR, the TCRdb table keeps only in-frame clones and is missing some. The data contain some 170,000 clones, 65% to 85% of them singletons. Participant ages covered roughly 18 to 89 years across some 25 US areas. Recovery meant two consecutive negative NP/OP PCR tests, professional clearance, or resolved symptoms. V was clipped by 5 bases and J by 4 bases; unmatched bases: 10. CDR1 SGHNT and CDR2 YYREEE come from the germline V gene (reference sequence). This CDR3 is 15 amino acids long. This TCR came from a man in his forties who had recovered from COVID-19. The chain employs TRBV5-4 and TRBJ2-5; 8 positions agree with TRBD2. The source material was PBMCs or T cells enriched from blood (not recorded which). The CDR3 loop is CASRVDNGGVETQYF. DNA for the CDR3: TGTGCCAGCAGGGTGGATAACGGGGGGGTAGAGACCCAGTACTTC.